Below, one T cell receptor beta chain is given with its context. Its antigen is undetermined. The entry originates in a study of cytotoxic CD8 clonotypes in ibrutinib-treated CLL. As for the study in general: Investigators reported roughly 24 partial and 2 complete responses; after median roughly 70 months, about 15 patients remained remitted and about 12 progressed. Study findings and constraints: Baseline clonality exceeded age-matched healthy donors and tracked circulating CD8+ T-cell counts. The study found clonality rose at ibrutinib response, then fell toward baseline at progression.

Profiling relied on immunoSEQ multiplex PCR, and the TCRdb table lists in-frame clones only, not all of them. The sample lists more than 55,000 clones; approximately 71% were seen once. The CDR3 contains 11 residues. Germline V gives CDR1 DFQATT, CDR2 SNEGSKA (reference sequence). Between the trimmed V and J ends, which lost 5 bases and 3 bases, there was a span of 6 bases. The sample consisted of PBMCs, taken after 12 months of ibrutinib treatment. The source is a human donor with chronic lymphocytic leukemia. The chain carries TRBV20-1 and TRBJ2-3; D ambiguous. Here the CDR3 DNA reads TGCAGTGCTGTATATACAGATACGCAGTATTTT. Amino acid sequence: CSAVYTDTQYF.